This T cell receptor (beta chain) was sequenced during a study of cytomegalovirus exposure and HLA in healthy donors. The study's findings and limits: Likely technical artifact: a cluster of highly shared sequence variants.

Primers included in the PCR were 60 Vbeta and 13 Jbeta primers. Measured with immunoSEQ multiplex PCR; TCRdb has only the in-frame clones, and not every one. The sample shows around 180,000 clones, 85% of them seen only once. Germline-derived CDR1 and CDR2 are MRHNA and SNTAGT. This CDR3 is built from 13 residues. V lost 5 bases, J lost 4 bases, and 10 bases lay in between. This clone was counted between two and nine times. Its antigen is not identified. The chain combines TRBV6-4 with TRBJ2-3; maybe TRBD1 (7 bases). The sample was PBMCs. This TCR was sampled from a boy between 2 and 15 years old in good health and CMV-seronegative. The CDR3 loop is CASSTGEADTQYF. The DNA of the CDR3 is TGTGCCAGCAGTACAGGGGAGGCAGATACGCAGTATTTT.